The next 15 T cell receptor beta chains were all read from a single sample in a study of T-cell reconstitution after alpha-beta-depleted transplantation in children. The library targeted TCRbeta and was prepared with unique molecular identifiers. TCRdb itself ran the PCR reads through MiXCR, one entry per CDR3 protein. This table has over 200,000 distinct CDR3 sequences, under 20% appearing once. This sample comprised PBMCs, mostly from graft donor cells, obtained 360 days after TCRalphabeta/CD19-depleted stem cell transplant. These receptors came from a male patient aged 2-9 years who had a stem cell transplant for acute lymphoblastic leukemia, so the T cells may come from the graft donor.

This CDR3 is CASSQDEAANTGELFF. CDR3 nucleotide sequence: TGTGCCAGCAGCCAAGACGAGGCAGCGAACACCGGGGAGCTGTTTTTT. The chain is built from TRBV4-2 and TRBJ2-2; D unclear. Germline values: CDR1 LGHNA, CDR2 YNFKEQ. This CDR3 spans 16 amino acids. V was trimmed by 0 bases and J by 0 bases, leaving 8 bases between them.

The chain is built from TRBV20-1 and TRBJ2-5; tentative D call: TRBD1 (6 bases). This CDR3 has 15 amino acids. Trimming shortened V by 2 bases and J by 0 bases, and 13 bases separated the two germline ends. The V gene's germline CDR1 is DFQATT and CDR2 SNEGSKA (reference sequence). As DNA, the CDR3 is TGCAGTGCTAGATCGGGACACCAGTACCAAGAGACCCAGTACTTC. Its translation is CSARSGHQYQETQYF.

Here the CDR3 DNA reads TGTGCCAGCACCAGACAGGGGGCCTACAATGAGCAGTTCTTC. As protein: CASTRQGAYNEQFF. This sequence joins TRBV12-3 or TRBV12-4 and TRBJ2-1; TRBD1 aligns across 9 bases. This CDR3 has 14 amino acids. J was trimmed by 2 bases and V by 7 bases; bases with no gene match: 3.

This clonotype was counted a few times. DNA for the CDR3: TGTGCCAGCAAACCAACAGGCGCCCTGGGCTACGAGCAGTACTTC. Translation gives CASKPTGALGYEQYF. V is TRBV27 and J is TRBJ2-7; weak D call: TRBD1 (5 bases). The germline gives CDR1 MNHEY, CDR2 SMNVEV (reference sequence). The CDR3 totals 15 residues. Trimming took off 7 bases at V and 3 bases at J, with 19 bases between the two ends.

The CDR3 spells CAWSVGGFDGELFF. The CDR3 nucleotides read TGTGCCTGGAGTGTAGGGGGCTTCGACGGGGAGCTGTTTTTT. V gene TRBV30 combines with J gene TRBJ2-2; 7 bases are a match to TRBD1. This CDR3 has 14 amino acids. Germline V gene sequence: CDR1 GTSNPN, CDR2 SVGIG (reference sequence). The ends lost 0 bases at V and 7 bases at J; junction bases unmatched: 5. The entire variable domain, with the rest obtained from reference TRBV30 and TRBJ2-2, is as follows: SQTIHQWPATLVQPVGSPLSLECTVEGTSNPNLYWYRQAAGRGLQLLFYSVGIGQISSEVPQNLSASRPQDRQFILSSKKLLLSDSGFYLCAWSVGGFDGELFFGEGSRLTVL.

Only a few counts were recorded for this clonotype. The rearrangement uses TRBV18 and TRBJ2-1, with a possible D match to TRBD1 (6 bases). Germline-derived CDR1 and CDR2 are KGHSH and LQKENI. This CDR3 region has 16 residues. V was trimmed by 1 base and J by 5 bases, leaving 15 bases between them. CDR3 nucleotides: TGTGCCAGCTCACCACGGGGTGGGGGCCCGGACAATGAGCAGTTCTTC. This gives the protein CASSPRGGGPDNEQFF.

The CDR3 region has the DNA TGTGCCAGCAGCCAAGGGAAAAGCCTAGCCAAAAACATTCAGTACTTC. It yields the protein CASSQGKSLAKNIQYF. The chain joins TRBV14 to TRBJ2-4; D gene ambiguous. V dropped 1 base and J dropped 0 bases, with 10 bases sitting between them. Germline CDR1 and CDR2: SGHDN and FVKESK. This CDR3 has 16 residues.

This sequence joins TRBV10-3 and TRBJ2-3; no definite D call. Germline V CDR1 and CDR2: ENHRY, SYGVKD. The CDR3 has 14 amino acids. CDR3 amino acids: CGTSDTDRTDTQYF. CDR3 coding DNA: TGTGGCACCAGTGATACAGACCGCACAGATACGCAGTATTTT.

This clonotype was seen more than once but under ten times. V is TRBV5-1 and J is TRBJ2-3, with TRBD1 identical over 7 bases. Germline CDR1 SGHRS, CDR2 YFSETQ. CDR3 length: 16 residues. The V segment lost 0 bases and the J segment 6 bases; nucleotides outside the gene matches: 10. The CDR3 here is CASSLVWDREEDTQYF. As DNA, the CDR3 is TGCGCCAGCAGCTTGGTGTGGGACAGAGAGGAGGATACGCAGTATTTT.

The chain carries TRBV4-3 and TRBJ2-3; 7 positions agree with TRBD2. The CDR3 is 17 amino acids. Germline CDR1 and CDR2: LGHNA and YSLEER. V dropped 0 bases and J dropped 4; count of bases not matched to a gene: 10. Here the CDR3 DNA reads TGCGCCAGCAGCCAAGATCGGACGCGGGAGTTGGCAGATACGCAGTATTTT. This sequence encodes CASSQDRTRELADTQYF.

The gene calls are TRBV12-3 or TRBV12-4 and TRBJ1-1, with 10 bases matching TRBD1. CDR3 length: 15 residues. V lost 2 bases and J lost 13; bases outside the gene matches: 13. The CDR3 loop reads CASSLSPRSGQGIFF. The CDR3 nucleotides are TGTGCCAGCAGTTTATCCCCTCGGTCGGGACAGGGGATTTTCTTT.

The sample holds a few counts of this clonotype. J is TRBJ2-2 and V is TRBV24-1; TRBD2 matches at 8 bases. This CDR3 comprises 16 residues. Germline-derived CDR1 and CDR2 are KGHDR and SFDVKD. V gave up 1 base and J gave up 3 bases; unmatched junction bases: 3. CDR3 sequence (DNA): TGTGCCACCAGTGATTTCCCGGGAGGGGACACCGGGGAGCTGTTTTTT. Its protein product is CATSDFPGGDTGELFF.

This clonotype came up a few times. This chain links TRBV6-2 or TRBV6-3 with TRBJ2-1; possibly TRBD1 for D (6 bases). Germline values: CDR1 MNHEY, CDR2 SVGEGT. The length of the CDR3 is 19 residues. V was trimmed by 6 bases and J by 6 bases, leaving 30 bases between them. Here the CDR3 DNA reads TGTGCCAGCAGCTCGCGACAGGCCTGGCTCCGATGGTTAATCAATGAGCAGTTCTTC. Amino acid sequence: CASSSRQAWLRWLINEQFF.

The chain joins TRBV4-3 to TRBJ2-2; D uncertain. Between the trimmed V and J ends, which lost 7 bases and 8 bases, there was a span of 5 bases. The CDR3 runs 10 residues. Germline V gives CDR1 LGHNA, CDR2 YSLEER. CDR3 protein: CASIGGELFF. The CDR3 bases are TGCGCCAGCATCGGAGGGGAGCTGTTTTTT.

This clonotype was seen once. The genes are TRBV18 and TRBJ2-3, with 8 bases identical to TRBD1. The CDR3 runs to 17 residues. Unmatched junction bases numbered 9, after V lost 3 bases and J lost 1 base. In germline, CDR1 is KGHSH, CDR2 LQKENI. For the CDR3, the DNA is TGTGCCAGCTCACCTTTTCTAGGACAGGGCCGCACAGATACGCAGTATTTT. Its translation: CASSPFLGQGRTDTQYF. The full variable domain, with the rest looked up from reference TRBV18 and TRBJ2-3, is NAGVMQNPRHLVRRRGQEARLRCSPMKGHSHVYWYRQLPEEGLKFMVYLQKENIIDESGMPKERFSAEFPKEGPSILRIQQVVRGDSAAYFCASSPFLGQGRTDTQYFGPGTRLTVL.